The T cell receptor (beta chain) under discussion was sequenced for a study of long-term antiretroviral therapy in people with HIV. The study's findings and limits: Clonotypes expanded prior to ART showed repertoire dominance at all sampled time points.

At survey level, the immunoSEQ assay was run in its v3.0 version. The sequencing target was roughly 40,000-55,000 T-cell genomes per sample. Repertoires were generated with immunoSEQ multiplex PCR, while TCRdb's copy carries only in-frame clones and drops some. In the table there are approximately 21,000 clones, roughly 87% of which are singletons. As regards this clone: Its antigen is unknown.

Every HIV-positive participant received treatment in the United States. The CDR3 is 15 residues long. Deletions cut 2 bases from V and 0 bases from J, with 10 bases between. Germline CDR1 SNHLY, CDR2 FYNNEI. V usage is TRBV2 and J usage is TRBJ2-5, with D perhaps matching TRBD2 (6 bases). This material consisted of unsorted PBMCs, taken 0.3 years after starting antiretroviral therapy. The TCR originated in a middle-aged man with HIV. The DNA for the CDR3 is TGTGCCAGCAGTGAACGTCGGGGGAACCAAGAGACCCAGTACTTC. It specifies CASSERRGNQETQYF.